This TCR beta chain emerged from a study of blood T cell repertoires in COVID-19. Enrolled through a virtual design, the participants were between about 18 and 100 years of age and came from some 25 US areas. Each exposed participant met a COVID-19 case in the 2 weeks preceding study entry. V lost 3 bases, J lost 4 bases, and 9 bases stayed unmatched. Germline-derived CDR1 and CDR2 are SGHNT and YYREEE (reference sequence). There are 16 residues in the CDR3. The protocol was immunoSEQ multiplex PCR, while the TCRdb copy is restricted to in-frame clones and leaves out a portion. In the table there are approximately 340,000 clones, roughly nine tenths of which are singletons.

Specimen: PBMCs or T cells enriched from blood (not recorded which). This TCR was recovered from a woman aged 40 to 49 who had been exposed to COVID-19. The chain carries TRBV5-4 and TRBJ1-4, with TRBD1 identical over 7 bases. The CDR3 nucleotides read TGTGCCAGCAGCTCGAATCGCGGACAGGTTAATGAAAAACTGTTTTTT. Amino acids: CASSSNRGQVNEKLFF.